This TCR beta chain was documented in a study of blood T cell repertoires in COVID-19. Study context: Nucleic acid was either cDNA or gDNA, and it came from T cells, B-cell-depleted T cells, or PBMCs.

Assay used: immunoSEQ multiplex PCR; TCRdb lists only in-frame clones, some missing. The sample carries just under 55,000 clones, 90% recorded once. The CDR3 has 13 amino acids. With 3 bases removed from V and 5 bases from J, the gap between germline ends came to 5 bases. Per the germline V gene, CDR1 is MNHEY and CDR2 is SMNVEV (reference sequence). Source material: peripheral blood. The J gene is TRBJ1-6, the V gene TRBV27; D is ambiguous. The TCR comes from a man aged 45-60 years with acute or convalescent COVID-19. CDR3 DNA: TGTGCCAGCAGTTTCTTTAATAATTCACCCCTCCACTTT. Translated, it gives CASSFFNNSPLHF.